Each of the 15 T cell receptor beta chains below was sequenced from the same sample in a study of T cells in Graves' hyperthyroidism and ophthalmopathy. It was RNA transcripts that yielded the amplified TCR beta CDR3 regions. Using the HTBI primer set, a first-round RT-PCR was run on the TCR CDR3. TCRdb fed the multiplex PCR reads into MiXCR, producing one record per CDR3 protein. This table has 490,000 or so distinct CDR3 sequences, approximately 23% appearing once. Sequenced sample: blood. Source of these receptors: a woman between 65 and 79 years old with Graves' ophthalmopathy.

In its sample, this clonotype was seen a few times. The chain is built from TRBV9 and TRBJ1-1, with TRBD1 matching 8 bases. The germline gives CDR1 SGDLS, CDR2 YYNGEE. The trim removed 3 bases at V and 8 bases at J, leaving 12 bases unmatched. This CDR3 is built from 15 residues. The DNA for the CDR3 is TGTGCCAGCAGCGCGAACCCGACAGGGGCCCAAGAAGCTTTCTTT. Its protein is CASSANPTGAQEAFF.

This chain joins TRBV9 and TRBJ2-3; D is tentatively TRBD1 or TRBD2 (5 bases each). The germline V gene encodes CDR1 SGDLS and CDR2 YYNGEE. V lost 0 bases and J 0 bases, leaving 14 bases between the germline ends. This CDR3 spans 17 amino acids. In DNA, the CDR3 is TGTGCCAGCAGCGTAGAGGGGAGCACGACTAGCACAGATACGCAGTATTTT. Translating it yields CASSVEGSTTSTDTQYF. Full variable domain (rest looked up from reference TRBV9 and TRBJ2-3): DSGVTQTPKHLITATGQRVTLRCSPRSGDLSVYWYQQSLDQGLQFLIQYYNGEERAKGNILERFSAQQFPDLHSELNLSSLELGDSALYFCASSVEGSTTSTDTQYFGPGTRLTVL.

This clonotype was seen ten or more times. The chain recombines TRBV25-1 with TRBJ1-3; a possible D gene is TRBD1 (5 bases). V gave up 5 bases and J gave up 3 bases, with 11 bases separating them. The V gene's germline CDR1 is MGHDK and CDR2 SYGVNS. The length of the CDR3 is 14 residues. CDR3: CASSPPGLGNTIYF. The CDR3 DNA reads as TGTGCCAGCAGTCCACCGGGGCTTGGAAACACCATATATTTT.

The chain has TRBV15 and TRBJ2-7; D is unresolved. Germline lookup yields CDR1 LNHNV and CDR2 YYDKDF (reference sequence). The CDR3 runs 14 residues. V lost 5 bases and J lost 7, with 18 bases in between. The CDR3 reads CATSDNGLPLEQYF. The CDR3, as DNA: TGTGCCACCAGCGATAATGGGCTACCCCTAGAGCAGTACTTC.

This clonotype came up many times. The V and J genes are TRBV2 and TRBJ2-7; D is unresolved. V was clipped by 5 bases and J by 2 bases, with 13 bases between them. The CDR3 extends over 14 amino acids. Germline CDR1 is SNHLY and CDR2 is FYNNEI. The CDR3 sequence: CASSLDGVTYEQYF. CDR3 in DNA: TGTGCCAGCAGTTTGGACGGAGTGACCTACGAGCAGTACTTC.

This clonotype was observed a handful of times. This chain connects TRBV10-3 to TRBJ1-2; D call uncertain. The germline gives CDR1 ENHRY, CDR2 SYGVKD. The CDR3 length is 12 residues. Trimming shortened V by 0 bases and J by 8 bases, and 7 bases separated the two germline ends. Here the CDR3 reads CAISESREGYTF. Here the CDR3 DNA reads TGTGCCATCAGTGAGTCTCGAGAGGGCTACACCTTC.

This clonotype was detected only a few times. This may come from a read error, since a much larger clone is one base off. The V and J genes are TRBV6-2 or TRBV6-3 and TRBJ1-2; no definite D call. Germline V lookup: CDR1 MNHEY, CDR2 SVGEGT. V was clipped by 10 bases and J by 7 bases, with 19 bases between them. The CDR3 length is 13 residues. CDR3 nucleotide sequence: TGTGCCAACAGCCAACGGACCAATGGTGGCTACACCTTC. Translated: CANSQRTNGGYTF.

This clonotype was seen repeatedly, ten times or more. The CDR3 is CASSRGTGNTEAFF. The CDR3 DNA reads as TGTGCCAGCAGCCGGGGGACGGGGAACACTGAAGCTTTCTTT. The V call is TRBV3-1, the J call TRBJ1-1, with D maybe TRBD1 (5 bases). V was cut by 4 bases and J by 1 base, with 10 bases left in between. Germline-derived CDR1 and CDR2 are LGHDT and YNNKEL (reference sequence). The CDR3 is 14 amino acids.

The chain uses TRBV5-5 and TRBJ2-1, with TRBD1 matching over 9 bases. The junction had 5 bases not matched to a gene; V was cut back by 0 bases and J by 7 bases. Germline V gene data show CDR1 as SGHKS and CDR2 as YYEKEE (reference sequence). This CDR3 comprises 15 residues. The CDR3 region is CASSLDRGLGNEQFF. The CDR3 DNA is TGTGCCAGCAGCTTGGACAGGGGGCTGGGGAATGAGCAGTTCTTC.

This chain joins TRBV7-9 and TRBJ1-1; TRBD1 is a possible D gene (5 bases). Germline loops: CDR1 SEHNR, CDR2 FQNEAQ (reference sequence). Trimming took off 5 bases at V and 0 bases at J, with 16 bases between the two ends. CDR3 length: 16 residues. CDR3 region: CASSPASGTMNTEAFF. CDR3 sequence (DNA): TGTGCCAGCAGCCCCGCTTCCGGGACTATGAACACTGAAGCTTTCTTT.

The V call is TRBV6-1, the J call TRBJ2-3; TRBD2 aligns across 8 bases. Germline-derived CDR1 and CDR2 are MNHNS and SASEGT. The ends lost 6 bases at V and 5 bases at J; junction bases unmatched: 13. The CDR3 is 16 residues long. In nucleotides, the CDR3 is TGTGCCAGCAGCCAAGCCGAACTAGCGGTAGGAGATACGCAGTATTTT. It codes for CASSQAELAVGDTQYF.

V gene TRBV6-2 or TRBV6-3 combines with J gene TRBJ2-3; D unresolved. The germline V and J ends were trimmed by 6 bases and 0 bases, with 4 bases remaining between them. From germline, CDR1 is MNHEY and CDR2 SVGEGT. The CDR3 has 12 residues. The CDR3 DNA reads as TGTGCCAGCAGGCCGAGCACAGATACGCAGTATTTT. This codes for CASRPSTDTQYF.

The V call is TRBV19, the J call TRBJ2-3; TRBD2 matches 11 bases. This CDR3 contains 16 residues. Trimming at V came to 4 bases and at J to 6 bases, leaving 9 bases not matched to a gene. CDR1 and CDR2 (germline): LNHDA, SQIVND (reference sequence). CDR3 bases: TGTGCCAGTAGTACCACGACTAGCGGGATAGGGGATACGCAGTATTTT. Encoded protein: CASSTTTSGIGDTQYF.

This clonotype was found a few times. In DNA, the CDR3 is TGTGCCAGCAGTCAGCGGGCGAACAATGAGCAGTTCTTC. This translates into CASSQRANNEQFF. The genes are TRBV6-1 and TRBJ2-1; weak D call: TRBD2 (6 bases). The CDR3 runs 13 residues. Trimming shortened V by 5 bases and J by 5 bases, and 10 bases separated the two germline ends. The germline gives CDR1 MNHNS, CDR2 SASEGT.

This clonotype has only a few counts. J is TRBJ2-1 and V is TRBV20-1, with no clear D. The V gene's germline CDR1 is DFQATT and CDR2 SNEGSKA (reference sequence). V was shortened by 2 bases and J by 5 bases, with 10 bases between the two germline ends. There are 13 residues in the CDR3. The chain's CDR3 is CSARISSHNEQFF. For the CDR3, the DNA is TGCAGTGCTAGAATCTCTTCCCACAATGAGCAGTTCTTC.